This T cell receptor beta chain comes out of a study of cytomegalovirus exposure and HLA in healthy donors. Study conclusions and caveats: Later analysis identified a missense DCLRE1C variant that was linked to TCR beta V- and J-gene trimming. Presence/absence analyses assumed roughly uniform sequencing depth across donors, which may not hold. Accurate HLA-A and HLA-B prediction from TCR beta sequences was reported for most subjects.

As for this clone: Its target is unknown.

V was pared by 4 bases and J by 4 bases, with 20 bases between. The CDR3 sequence is 16 residues long. The germline V gene encodes CDR1 SEHNR and CDR2 FQNEAQ (reference sequence). 60 Vbeta and 13 Jbeta primers were used in PCR. As originally analysed: As a later analysis found, there were approximately 80 million unique TCR beta chains, of which some 10 million were shared. The table came from immunoSEQ multiplex PCR; TCRdb's copy has only in-frame clones and leaves some out. That table gives V, J and clone size, and the DNA gave D and trimming. The sample lists 180,000 or so clones, over 80% seen once, with approximately 1.5% in the top ten.

This chain uses TRBV7-9 with TRBJ2-7, with D possibly TRBD1 on 5 matching bases. This TCR came from a man aged 40-55 years in good health and CMV-seronegative. The sequenced material came from PBMCs. CDR3 sequence reads: CASSSPNARDIYEQYF. The CDR3 coding sequence is TGTGCCAGCAGCTCCCCCAACGCCAGGGATATTTACGAGCAGTACTTC. Using reference TRBV7-9 and TRBJ2-7 for the parts outside the CDR3, the full variable domain is DTGVSQNPRHKITKRGQNVTFRCDPISEHNRLYWYRQTLGQGPEFLTYFQNEAQLEKSRLLSDRFSAERPKGSFSTLEIQRTEQGDSAMYLCASSSPNARDIYEQYFGPGTRLTVT.